This paragraph reports one T cell receptor beta chain. This receptor's antigen is unknown. The junction shows a germline mismatch at one end, possibly a read error. The CDR3 numbers 17 residues from cysteine through phenylalanine. The kept DNA is CDR3 alone, 51 bases in frame from the first base. The germline V gene (reference sequence) supplies CDR1 LGHDT and CDR2 YNNKEL. The sample belongs to a study of blood T cell repertoires in COVID-19 (dated by TCRdb to about 2020). For the study in its entirety: Collaborator samples came from the United States, Italy and Spain and covered acute and convalescent phases of COVID-19. Subjects who had been exposed to COVID-19, were actively infected with it, or had recovered from it provided the deeply sampled blood TCRbeta repertoires that made up the dataset. The repertoires were made available in a free public database intended to serve as a resource for research on the immune response to SARS-CoV-2. HLA class I and class II types, where available, came from metadata supplied by the sample provider rather than from assay-based typing. The material from the prospective study consisted of cDNA or gDNA derived from T cells, B-cell-depleted T cells, or PBMCs. A de-identified subject ID, COVID-19 status, age in years and sex were almost always included in the sample metadata. Samples were obtained from the ongoing ImmuneRACE study (first 160 participants) and from about 1,300 subjects provided by 6 global collaborators.

The immunoSEQ Assay, a bias-controlled multiplex PCR, was used to amplify TCRbeta CDR3 regions from genomic DNA. Concerning the study's data processing: Nucleated cell counts per sample were estimated from amplification of reference gene primers within the assay. To quantify the absolute abundance of each unique TCRbeta CDR3 rearrangement, sequence reads were collapsed and filtered. For each sample, productive Simpson clonality was calculated as the square root of Simpson's diversity index over productive rearrangements. TCRdb holds this immuneACCESS table with in-frame rearrangements only. Some clones are missing; in checked studies, unresolved V genes explain under half, and the rest has no known cause. That table furnishes V, J and clone size, whereas the DNA furnished D and trimming. This sample comprises a few hundred thousand clones, under 85% of them detected only once. The ten largest clones add up to approximately 5% of the sample.

Enrolling through a virtual design, the prospective study's participants ranged in age from roughly 18 to 95 years and lived across about two dozen United States geographic areas. Cohort assignment in the prospective study relied on participant-reported clinical history from a screening survey and a study questionnaire. ImmuneRACE Cohort 3 recovered participants were defined by two consecutive negative NP/OP PCR tests, healthcare professional clearance, or symptom resolution. Mobile phlebotomists in the prospective study collected whole blood, serum and a nasopharyngeal or oropharyngeal swab from every participant. Prospective study participants could optionally give additional blood draws and questionnaires over an approximately two-month period. Before DNA extraction, blood samples from the prospective study were shipped at room temperature or frozen. Here is what the overall study found, with its caveats: How much clinical and demographic metadata was included differed by source and by participant, and the metadata was provided uncurated.

This clonotype was sampled from a woman aged 50 to 65 who had recovered from COVID-19. The sequencing input was PBMCs or T cells enriched from blood (not recorded which). This chain joins TRBV3-1 (or the pseudogene TRBV3-2) to TRBJ2-2; TRBD1 fits 9 bases in the junction. The sequenced DNA: TGTGCCAGCAGCCCTCCACCCGGGACAGGGTCCCCTGGGGCGCTGTTTTTT. It translates to CASSPPPGTGSPGALFF.